This TCR beta chain was sequenced in a study of shared clonotypes between healthy human individuals. Worth noting for this clone: Its antigen is unknown. An end of the junction does not agree with germline; a read error may underlie this.

Assay: immunoSEQ multiplex PCR; the TCRdb copy retains only in-frame clones and omits some. The sample records about half a million clones, roughly 78% being singletons. Study observations and caveats: Sampling involved blood alone; tissue repertoires likely differ.

Germline CDR1 SGHAT, CDR2 FQNNGV. The CDR3 extends over 16 amino acids. The V and J genes are TRBV11-2 and TRBJ2-7, with D possibly matching TRBD2 (6 bases). The sequenced sample was PBMCs. The TCR comes from a woman in her thirties or forties in good health. Some clones in this sample may be carry-over from other donors' samples. Here the CDR3 DNA reads TGTGCCAGCAGCTCGGGGCGACTAGTTGGGGCCTACGAGCAGTGCTTC. It specifies CASSSGRLVGAYEQCF.